Detailed here is one T cell receptor beta chain. For the second PCR, which ran for roughly 6 to 12 cycles, a sample-barcoded 5' primer and a J-beta primer mix were used. TCRdb processed the 5' RACE reads anew with MiXCR; each CDR3 protein has one entry. Among about 730,000 distinct CDR3 sequences listed, roughly 41% were seen once. The data originate from a study of blood T cells in healthy people across ages. Study context: T cells yielded about one barcoded beta molecule per two cells through template switching.

The germline V gene encodes CDR1 DFQATT and CDR2 SNEGSKA (reference sequence). This CDR3 region has 13 residues. Trimming shortened V by 3 bases and J by 0 bases, and 6 bases separated the two germline ends. The sequence was collected from a woman aged 60-75 years in good health. Sequencing was carried out using blood. The V call is TRBV20-1, the J call TRBJ1-5; D is ambiguous. The CDR3 is CSASDYSNQPQHF. The CDR3 DNA reads as TGCAGTGCTAGTGATTATAGCAATCAGCCCCAGCATTTT.